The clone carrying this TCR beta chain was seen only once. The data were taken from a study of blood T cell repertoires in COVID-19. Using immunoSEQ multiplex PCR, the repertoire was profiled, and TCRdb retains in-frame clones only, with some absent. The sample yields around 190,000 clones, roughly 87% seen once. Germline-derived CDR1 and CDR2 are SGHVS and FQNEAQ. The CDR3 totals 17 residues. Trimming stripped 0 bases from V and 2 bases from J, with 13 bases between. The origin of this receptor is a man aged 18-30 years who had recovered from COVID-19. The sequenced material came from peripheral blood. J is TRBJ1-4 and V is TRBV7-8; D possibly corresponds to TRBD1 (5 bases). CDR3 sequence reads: CASSLAGRGRTNEKLFF. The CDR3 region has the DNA TGTGCCAGCAGCTTAGCGGGCCGGGGGAGGACTAATGAAAAACTGTTTTTT.